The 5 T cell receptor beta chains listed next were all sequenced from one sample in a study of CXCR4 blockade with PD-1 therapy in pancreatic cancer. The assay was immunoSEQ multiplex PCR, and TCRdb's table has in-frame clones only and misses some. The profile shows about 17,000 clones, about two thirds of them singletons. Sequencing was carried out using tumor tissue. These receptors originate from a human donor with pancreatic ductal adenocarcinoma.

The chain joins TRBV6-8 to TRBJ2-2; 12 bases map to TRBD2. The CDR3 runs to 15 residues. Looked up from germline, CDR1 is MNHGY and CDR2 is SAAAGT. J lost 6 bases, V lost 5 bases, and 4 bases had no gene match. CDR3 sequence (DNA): TGTGCCAGCAGTGCGACTAGCGGGGGCGCCGGGGAGCTGTTTTTT. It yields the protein CASSATSGGAGELFF.

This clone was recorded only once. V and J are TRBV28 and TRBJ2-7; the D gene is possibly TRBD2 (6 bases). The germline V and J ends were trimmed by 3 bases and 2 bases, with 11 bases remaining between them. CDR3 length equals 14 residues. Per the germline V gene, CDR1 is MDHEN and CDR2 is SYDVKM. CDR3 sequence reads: CASSFRLGAYEQYF. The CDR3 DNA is TGTGCCAGCAGTTTCCGACTAGGGGCCTACGAGCAGTACTTC.

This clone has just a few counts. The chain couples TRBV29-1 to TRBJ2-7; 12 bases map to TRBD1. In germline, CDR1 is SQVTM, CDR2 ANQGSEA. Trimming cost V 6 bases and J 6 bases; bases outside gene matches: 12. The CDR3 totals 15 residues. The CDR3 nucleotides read TGCAGCGTCCCCGGCCCGGGACAGGGGGCCGGCGAGCAGTACTTC. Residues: CSVPGPGQGAGEQYF.

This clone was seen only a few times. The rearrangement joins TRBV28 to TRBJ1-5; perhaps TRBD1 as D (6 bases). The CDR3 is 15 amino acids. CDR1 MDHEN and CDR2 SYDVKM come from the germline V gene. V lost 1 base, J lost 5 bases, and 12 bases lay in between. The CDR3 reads CASSLSSRGHQPQHF. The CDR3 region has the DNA TGTGCCAGCAGTTTATCGAGCAGGGGCCATCAGCCCCAGCATTTT.

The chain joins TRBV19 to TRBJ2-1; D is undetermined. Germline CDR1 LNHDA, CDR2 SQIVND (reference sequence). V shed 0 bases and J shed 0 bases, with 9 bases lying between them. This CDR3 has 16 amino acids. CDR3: CASSIEDDSSYNEQFF. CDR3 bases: TGTGCCAGTAGTATAGAGGATGATAGCTCCTACAATGAGCAGTTCTTC.